This T cell receptor beta chain was sequenced in a study of OX40 agonist ivuxolimab in advanced cancers. Study details: A diagnosis of hepatocellular carcinoma, melanoma, renal cell or head and neck cancer was present in dose-escalation patients.

To note about this clone: Its antigen is as yet unknown.

General study points: Also present in some nonresponders was a low level of normalized T-cell clonal expansion. Expansion of clones was among the lowest in partial responders at 0.1-3.0 mg/kg.

This CDR3 spans 16 amino acids. Germline CDR1 and CDR2: SGHVS and FQNEAQ. Trimming shortened V by 1 base and J by 2 bases, and 12 bases separated the two germline ends. Only in-frame clones appear in the TCRdb table, and some are missing; sequencing was by immunoSEQ multiplex PCR. The sample lists approximately 83,000 clones; around 85% were seen once. V gene TRBV7-8 combines with J gene TRBJ1-5; D unresolved. The sample was CD4+ or CD8+ T cells sorted from blood, taken in a trial of the OX40 agonist ivuxolimab. The sequence derives from an adult with an advanced solid tumor such as melanoma, head and neck, liver or kidney cancer. The CDR3 coding sequence is TGTGCCAGCAGCTTAGTAACCAGCGAAGGCAATCAGCCCCAGCATTTT. Encoded protein: CASSLVTSEGNQPQHF.